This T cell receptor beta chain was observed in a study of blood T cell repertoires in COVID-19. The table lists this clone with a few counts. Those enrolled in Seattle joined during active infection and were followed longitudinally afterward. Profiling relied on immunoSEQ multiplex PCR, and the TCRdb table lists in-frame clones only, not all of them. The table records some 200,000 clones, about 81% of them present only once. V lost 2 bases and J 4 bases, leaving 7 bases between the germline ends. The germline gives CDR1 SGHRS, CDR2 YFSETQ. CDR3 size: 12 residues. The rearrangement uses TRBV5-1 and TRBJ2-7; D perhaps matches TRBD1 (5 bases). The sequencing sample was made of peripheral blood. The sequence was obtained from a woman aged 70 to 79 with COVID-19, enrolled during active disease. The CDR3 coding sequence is TGCGCCAGCAGCTTACCAGGGTACGAGCAGTACTTC. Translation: CASSLPGYEQYF.